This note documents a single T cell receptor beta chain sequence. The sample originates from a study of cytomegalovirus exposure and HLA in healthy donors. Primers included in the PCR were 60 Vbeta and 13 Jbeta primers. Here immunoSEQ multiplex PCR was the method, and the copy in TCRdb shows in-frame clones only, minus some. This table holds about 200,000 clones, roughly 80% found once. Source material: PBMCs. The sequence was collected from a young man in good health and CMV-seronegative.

In DNA, the CDR3 is TGTGCCAGCAGTTTATGGCGGGGGGGAACCTACACCGGGGAGCTGTTTTTT. Amino acid sequence: CASSLWRGGTYTGELFF. The genes are TRBV28 and TRBJ2-2; 9 bases agree with TRBD2. The J segment lost 3 bases and the V segment lost 0 bases, leaving 5 bases of the junction unmatched. CDR1 MDHEN and CDR2 SYDVKM come from the germline V gene. There are 17 residues in the CDR3.